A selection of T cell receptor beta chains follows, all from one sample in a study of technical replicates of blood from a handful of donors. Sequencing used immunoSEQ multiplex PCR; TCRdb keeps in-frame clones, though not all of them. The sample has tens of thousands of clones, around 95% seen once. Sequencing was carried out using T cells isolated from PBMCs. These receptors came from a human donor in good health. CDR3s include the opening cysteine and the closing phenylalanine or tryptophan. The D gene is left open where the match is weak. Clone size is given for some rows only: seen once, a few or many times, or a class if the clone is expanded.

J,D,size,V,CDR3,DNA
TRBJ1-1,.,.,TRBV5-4,CASSLERGNTEAFF,TGTGCCAGCAGCTTGGAGCGCGGGAACACTGAAGCTTTCTTT
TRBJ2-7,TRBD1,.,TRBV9,CASSPAGTGGYEQYF,TGTGCCAGCAGCCCCGCCGGGACAGGGGGCTACGAGCAGTACTTC
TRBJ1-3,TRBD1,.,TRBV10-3,CAISEFGTGSSGNTIYF,TGTGCCATCAGTGAGTTTGGGACAGGGAGCTCGGGAAACACCATATATTTT
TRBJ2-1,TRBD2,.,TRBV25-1,CASSDNVAGGGNEQFF,TGTGCCAGCAGTGATAATGTAGCGGGAGGGGGGAATGAGCAGTTCTTC
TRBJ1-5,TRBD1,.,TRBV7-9,CASSSQTGVHQPQHF,TGTGCCAGCAGCTCCCAGACAGGGGTTCATCAGCCCCAGCATTTT
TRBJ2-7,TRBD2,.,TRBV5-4,CASSYGLAGKPYEQYF,TGTGCCAGCAGCTATGGACTAGCAGGGAAACCCTACGAGCAGTACTTC
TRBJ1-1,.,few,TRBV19,CASSFRKNTEAFF,TGTGCCAGTAGTTTCAGAAAGAACACTGAAGCTTTCTTT
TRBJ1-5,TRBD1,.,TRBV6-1,CASYDGTGINQPQHF,TGTGCCAGTTACGACGGGACAGGGATTAATCAGCCCCAGCATTTT
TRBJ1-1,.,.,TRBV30,CAWSSDSGSGWYGYTEAFF,TGTGCCTGGAGTTCGGACAGCGGGAGTGGATGGTATGGGTACACTGAAGCTTTCTTT
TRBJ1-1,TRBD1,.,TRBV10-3,CAISGTGNTEAFF,TGTGCCATCAGTGGGACAGGGAACACTGAAGCTTTCTTT
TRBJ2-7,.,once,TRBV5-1,CASSSTWGAGEVF,TGCGCCAGCAGCTCGACTTGGGGGGCGGGAGAAGTCTTC
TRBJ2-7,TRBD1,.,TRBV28,CASRYYGTGSGEQYF,TGTGCCAGCAGGTACTATGGGACAGGGTCGGGCGAGCAGTACTTC
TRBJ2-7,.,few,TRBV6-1,CASAGAGALYEQYF,TGTGCCAGCGCGGGGGCAGGGGCATTATACGAGCAGTACTTC
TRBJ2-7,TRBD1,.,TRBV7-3,CASSLWGTGSSYEQYF,TGTGCCAGCAGCTTATGGGGGACAGGAAGCTCCTACGAGCAGTACTTC
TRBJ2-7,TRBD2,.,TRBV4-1,CASSQTGLAYEQYF,TGCGCCAGCAGCCAAACAGGACTAGCCTACGAGCAGTACTTC
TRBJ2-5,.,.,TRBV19,CASSIDFAPRETQYF,TGTGCCAGTAGTATAGATTTCGCTCCTAGGGAGACCCAGTACTTC
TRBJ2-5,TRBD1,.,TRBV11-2,CASSPGTAVRETQYF,TGTGCCAGCAGCCCAGGGACAGCGGTCCGAGAGACCCAGTACTTC
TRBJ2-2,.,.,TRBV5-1,CASSGDPISPTGELFF,TGCGCCAGCAGCGGAGATCCCATCTCCCCTACCGGGGAGCTGTTTTTT
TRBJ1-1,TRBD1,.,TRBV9,CASRKPGQKLKAFF,TGTGCCAGCAGAAAACCGGGACAGAAATTGAAAGCTTTCTTT
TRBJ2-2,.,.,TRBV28,CASSKTVNTGELFF,TGTGCCAGCTCAAAAACGGTGAACACCGGGGAGCTGTTTTTT
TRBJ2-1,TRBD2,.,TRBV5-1,CASSLEAGDRNEQFF,TGCGCCAGCAGCTTGGAGGCGGGAGACCGAAATGAGCAGTTCTTC
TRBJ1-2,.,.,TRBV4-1,CASSQALYGYTF,TGCGCCAGCAGCCAAGCTCTGTATGGCTACACCTTC